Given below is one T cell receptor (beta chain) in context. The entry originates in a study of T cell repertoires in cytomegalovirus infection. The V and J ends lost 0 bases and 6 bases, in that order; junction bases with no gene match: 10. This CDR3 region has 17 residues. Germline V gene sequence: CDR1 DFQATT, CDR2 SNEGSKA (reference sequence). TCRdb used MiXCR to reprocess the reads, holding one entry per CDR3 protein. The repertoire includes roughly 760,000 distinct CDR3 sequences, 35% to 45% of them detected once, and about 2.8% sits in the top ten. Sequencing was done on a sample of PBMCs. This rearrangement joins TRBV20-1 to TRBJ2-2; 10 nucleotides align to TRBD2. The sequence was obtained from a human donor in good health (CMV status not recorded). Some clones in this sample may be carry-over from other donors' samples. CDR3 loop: CSARDPLAGDSSGELFF. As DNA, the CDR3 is TGCAGTGCTAGAGACCCTCTAGCGGGAGATTCATCCGGGGAGCTGTTTTTT.